One and the same sample provided the 2 T cell receptor beta chains below, sequenced in a study of blood T cells in healthy people across ages. A sample-barcoded 5' primer and a J-beta primer mix were used in a second PCR of roughly 7 to 12 cycles. TCRdb re-analysed the 5' RACE reads in MiXCR, keeping a single row per CDR3 protein. The table records 1.5 million to 2 million distinct CDR3 sequences, approximately 39% of them present only once. The sample taken for sequencing was blood. All receptors come from a human donor in good health.

This clonotype appeared a few times. The chain links TRBV7-9 to TRBJ1-1; D is uncertain. V was trimmed by 3 bases and J by 3 bases, leaving 8 bases between them. Germline V gene sequence: CDR1 SEHNR, CDR2 FQNEAQ (reference sequence). This CDR3 has 13 amino acids. CDR3 residues: CASSFQRDTEAFF. CDR3 in DNA: TGTGCCAGCAGCTTCCAGAGGGACACTGAAGCTTTCTTT.

This clonotype was counted only a few times. The J gene is TRBJ1-2, the V gene TRBV25-1; D is unresolved. Trimming took off 3 bases at V and 4 bases at J, with 6 bases between the two ends. This CDR3 region has 12 residues. Germline V lookup: CDR1 MGHDK, CDR2 SYGVNS. CDR3 region: CASSDHFYGYTF. The CDR3 region has the DNA TGTGCCAGCAGTGACCATTTCTATGGCTACACCTTC.